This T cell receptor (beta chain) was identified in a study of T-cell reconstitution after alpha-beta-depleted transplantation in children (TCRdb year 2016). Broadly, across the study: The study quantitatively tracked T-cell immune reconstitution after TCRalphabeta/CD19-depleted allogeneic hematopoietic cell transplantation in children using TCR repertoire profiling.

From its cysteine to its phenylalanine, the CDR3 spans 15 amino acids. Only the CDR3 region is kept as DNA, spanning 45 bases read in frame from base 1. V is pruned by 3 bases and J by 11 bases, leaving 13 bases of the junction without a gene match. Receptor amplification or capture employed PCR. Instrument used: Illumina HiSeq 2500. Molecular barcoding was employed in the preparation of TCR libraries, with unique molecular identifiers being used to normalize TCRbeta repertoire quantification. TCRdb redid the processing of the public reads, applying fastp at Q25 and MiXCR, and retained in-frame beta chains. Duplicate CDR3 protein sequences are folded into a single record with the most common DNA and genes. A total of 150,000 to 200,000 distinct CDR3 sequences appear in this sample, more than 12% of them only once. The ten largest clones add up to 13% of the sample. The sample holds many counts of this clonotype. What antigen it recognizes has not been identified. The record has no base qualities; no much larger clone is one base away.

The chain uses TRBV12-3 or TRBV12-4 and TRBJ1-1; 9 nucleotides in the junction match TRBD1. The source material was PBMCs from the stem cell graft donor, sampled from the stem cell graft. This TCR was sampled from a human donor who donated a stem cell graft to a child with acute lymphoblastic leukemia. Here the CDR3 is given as CASSFTGGTSEYAFF. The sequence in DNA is TGTGCCAGCAGTTTTACAGGGGGCACCTCTGAATATGCTTTCTTT.